This T cell receptor (beta chain) was sequenced for a study of T-cell reconstitution after alpha-beta-depleted transplantation in children. General study findings and limits: About two months after transplant, alpha-beta T cells reportedly came from several hundred expanded graft clones. One year after transplant, T-cell counts and diversity came mostly from newly produced T cells. Where some patients showed high TCRbeta diversity at day 60, it came from recipient T cells and thymic progenitors that had survived.

This clonotype was recorded at least ten times. Antigen: not known. Unique molecular identifiers were incorporated when the TCRbeta library was constructed. TCRdb recomputed calls from the PCR reads with MiXCR, one row per CDR3 protein. The table shows around 670,000 distinct CDR3 sequences, with less than 15% occurring only once. The CDR3 runs 14 residues. The germline V gene has CDR1 DFQATT and CDR2 SNEGSKA (reference sequence). The V end was cut by 1 base, the J end by 0 bases, with 9 bases between. This material consisted of PBMCs, taken before TCRalphabeta/CD19-depleted stem cell transplant. This sequence joins TRBV20-1 and TRBJ1-2; no clear D gene. The clonotype comes from a girl aged 2 to 9 with congenital amegakaryocytic thrombocytopenia, due to receive a stem cell transplant. This CDR3 is CSARVTPPNYGYTF. Written as DNA, the CDR3 is TGCAGTGCTAGAGTGACACCTCCTAACTATGGCTACACCTTC.